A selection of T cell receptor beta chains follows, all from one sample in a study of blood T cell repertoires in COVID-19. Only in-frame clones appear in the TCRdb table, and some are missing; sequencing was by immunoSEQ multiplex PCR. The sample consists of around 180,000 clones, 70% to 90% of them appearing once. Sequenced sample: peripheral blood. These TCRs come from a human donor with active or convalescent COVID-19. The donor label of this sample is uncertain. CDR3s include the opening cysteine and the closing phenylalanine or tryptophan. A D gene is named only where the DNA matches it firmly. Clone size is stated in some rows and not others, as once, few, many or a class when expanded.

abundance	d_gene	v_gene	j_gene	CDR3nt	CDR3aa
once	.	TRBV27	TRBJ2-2	TGTGCCAGCAGGTTCGCCGGGGAGCTGTTTTTT	CASRFAGELFF
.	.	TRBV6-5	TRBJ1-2	TGTGCCAGCAGTCCCCCGGGAGCCGTAGGGGGCTACACCTTC	CASSPPGAVGGYTF
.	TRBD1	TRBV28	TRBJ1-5	TGTGCCAGCAGTGGGACAGGGAAGATGCAGCCCCAGCATTTT	CASSGTGKMQPQHF
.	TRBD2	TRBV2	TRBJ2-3	TGTGCCCTAACTAGACTTGTGGCTAGCGGGAGCGATACGCAGTATTTT	CALTRLVASGSDTQYF
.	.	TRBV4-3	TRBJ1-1	TGCGCCAGCAGCCAAGATAAAGGACACCAGAACACTGAAGCTTTCTTT	CASSQDKGHQNTEAFF
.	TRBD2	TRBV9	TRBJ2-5	TGTGCCAGCAGCTTAGGGGCGGGGGGCCCTATCTTTAAAGAGACCCAGTACTTC	CASSLGAGGPIFKETQYF
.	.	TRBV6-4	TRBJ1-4	TGTGCCAGCAGTGACTCGCGGACAAATAATGAAAAACTGTTTTTT	CASSDSRTNNEKLFF
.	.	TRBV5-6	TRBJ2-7	TGTGCCAGCAGCTTGACAGTCGGCGAGCAGTACTTC	CASSLTVGEQYF
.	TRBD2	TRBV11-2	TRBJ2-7	TGTGCCAGCAGCTTAAGGTCTAGCGGGGGCTCCTACGAGCAGTACTTC	CASSLRSSGGSYEQYF
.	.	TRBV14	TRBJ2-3	TGTGCCAGCAGCCAAGCACTAGGGCTGACAGATACGCAGTATTTT	CASSQALGLTDTQYF
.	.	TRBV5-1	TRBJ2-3	TGCGCCAGCAGCCCCCGTGGAGGGGGCACAGATACGCAGTATTTT	CASSPRGGGTDTQYF
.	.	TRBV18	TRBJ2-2	TGTGCCAGCTCGCCTAGCGCGGCGAACACCGGGGAGCTGTTTTTT	CASSPSAANTGELFF
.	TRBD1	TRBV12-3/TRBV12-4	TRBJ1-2	TGTGCCAGCAGGACGACAGGGATCATCAGCTACACCTTC	CASRTTGIISYTF
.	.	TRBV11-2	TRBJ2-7	TGTGCCAGCAGCCCAGTCTACGAGCAGTACTTC	CASSPVYEQYF
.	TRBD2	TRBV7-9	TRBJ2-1	TGTGCCAGCAGATCCCTAGCGGGAGGCATAGGAGAGCAGTTCTTC	CASRSLAGGIGEQFF
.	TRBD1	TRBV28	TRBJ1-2	TGTGCCAGCAGCGGGGACAGACATAACTATGGCTACACCTTC	CASSGDRHNYGYTF
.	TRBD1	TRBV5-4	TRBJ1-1	TGTGCCAGCCGCTCCATTGACAGGGGCCCTGAAGCTTTCTTT	CASRSIDRGPEAFF
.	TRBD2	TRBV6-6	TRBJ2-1	TGTGCCAGCAGCCCGAGGACTAGCGGGCCAGACAATGAGCAGTTCTTC	CASSPRTSGPDNEQFF
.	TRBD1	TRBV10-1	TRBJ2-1	TGCGCCAGCAGTGAAGGGGGCGATGAGCAGTTCTTC	CASSEGGDEQFF
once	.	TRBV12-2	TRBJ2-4	TGTGCAAGTCGCTTAGTTTGTAGTTGCTCTAGCGGGAGGGTATGCAACATTCAGTACTTC	CASRLVCSCSSGRVCNIQYF
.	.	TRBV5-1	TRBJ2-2	TGCGCCAGCAGCTTGCGATCGGTCGGGTCGAACACCGGGGAGCTGTTTTTT	CASSLRSVGSNTGELFF
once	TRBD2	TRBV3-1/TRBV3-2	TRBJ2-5	TGTGCCAGCAGCCCGGACAGCGGGGGTGGAGAGACCCAGTACTTC	CASSPDSGGGETQYF
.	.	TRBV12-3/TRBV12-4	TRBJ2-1	TGTGCCAGCAGTTTAGGTGCCCGACAGAGTACTTTCTTC	CASSLGARQSTFF
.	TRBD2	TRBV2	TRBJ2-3	TGTGCCAGCATGAGGGGCGGGAGTCTGGAAGATACGCAGTATTTT	CASMRGGSLEDTQYF
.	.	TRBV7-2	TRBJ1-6	TGTGCCAGCAGCTTATGGTCAGGGAGGGAGTCACCCCTCCACTTT	CASSLWSGRESPLHF
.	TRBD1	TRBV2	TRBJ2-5	TGTGCCAGCAGCGAACGGACAGGGGCCCGTGGGACCCAGTACTTC	CASSERTGARGTQYF
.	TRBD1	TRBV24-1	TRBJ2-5	TGTGCCACCAGTGACCGGGACAGGGGACAGACCCAGTACTTC	CATSDRDRGQTQYF
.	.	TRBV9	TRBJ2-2	TGTGCCAGCAGCGTAGTAGGGGCGAACACCGGGGAGCTGTTTTTT	CASSVVGANTGELFF
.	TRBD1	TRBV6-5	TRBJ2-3	TGTGCCAGCAGATTGACAGGGGCCCGCACAGATACGCAGTATTTT	CASRLTGARTDTQYF
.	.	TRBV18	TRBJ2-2	TGTGCCAGCTCACCACCGAGCACCGGGGAGCTGTTTTTT	CASSPPSTGELFF
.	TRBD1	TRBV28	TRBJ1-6	TGTGCCAGCAGTTTACCCAGGGGGCGTAATTCACCCCTCCACTTT	CASSLPRGRNSPLHF
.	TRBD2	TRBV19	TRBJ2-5	TGTGCCAGTAGTCCACTAGCGGGAGGAGTGGAGACCCAGTACTTC	CASSPLAGGVETQYF
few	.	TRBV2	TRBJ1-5	TGTGCCAGCACTGGACTTGGCAATCAGCCCCAGCATTTT	CASTGLGNQPQHF
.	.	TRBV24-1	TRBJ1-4	TGTGCCACCAGTGCAGGTCTGAATGAAAAACTGTTTTTT	CATSAGLNEKLFF
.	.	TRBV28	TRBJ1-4	TGTGCCAGCACGGAGGGGGGGAGACTGTTTTTT	CASTEGGRLFF
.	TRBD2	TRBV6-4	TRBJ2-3	TGTGCCAGCAGTGACTCAACGGGGGGAGGCACAGATACGCAGTATTTT	CASSDSTGGGTDTQYF
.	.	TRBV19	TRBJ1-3	TGTGCCAGCAACCAGGCGGGGGCTGGAAACACCATATATTTT	CASNQAGAGNTIYF
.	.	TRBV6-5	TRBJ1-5	TGTGCCAGCATGGGGGGTAGCAATCAGCCCCAGCATTTT	CASMGGSNQPQHF
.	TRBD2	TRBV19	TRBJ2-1	TGTGCCAGTATCCCGGGGAGCGGGGGTTACAATGAGCAGTTCTTC	CASIPGSGGYNEQFF
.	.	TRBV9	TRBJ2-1	TGTGCCAGCAGCGGGGGAGCGGGCTACAATGAGCAGTTCTTC	CASSGGAGYNEQFF
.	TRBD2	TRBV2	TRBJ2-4	TGTGCCAGCATGTTCTCGAGACTAGCAGCCAAAAACATTCAGTACTTC	CASMFSRLAAKNIQYF
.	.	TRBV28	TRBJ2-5	TGTGCCAGCAGTTTAGGGCAGCCGGAGACCCAGTACTTC	CASSLGQPETQYF
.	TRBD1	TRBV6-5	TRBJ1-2	TGTGCCAGCAGTTCGCGGACAGGGGGTAACTATGGCTACACCTTC	CASSSRTGGNYGYTF
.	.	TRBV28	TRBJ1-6	TGTGCCAGCAGGACGGACGGGAGGTCACCCCTCCACTTT	CASRTDGRSPLHF
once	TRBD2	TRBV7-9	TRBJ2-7	TGTGCCAGCAGCCCGGGGGGGCTCACCTACGAGCAGTACTTC	CASSPGGLTYEQYF
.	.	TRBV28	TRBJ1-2	TGTGCGGGGGGAGGGCCTCTAAGTCATGGCTACACCTTC	CAGGGPLSHGYTF
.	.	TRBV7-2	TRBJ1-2	TGTGCCAGCAGACCGGACAGCTATGGCTACACCTTC	CASRPDSYGYTF
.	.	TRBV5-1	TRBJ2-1	TGCGCCAGCAGAACCGCAATTGGCTATGAGCAGTTCTTC	CASRTAIGYEQFF
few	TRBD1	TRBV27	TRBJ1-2	TGTGCCAGCAGCTCCACGAGGGACAGACGAAGCTTCAACTATGGCTACACCTTC	CASSSTRDRRSFNYGYTF
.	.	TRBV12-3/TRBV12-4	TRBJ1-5	TGTGCCAGCAGAAGGGGGAATCAGCCCCAGCATTTT	CASRRGNQPQHF
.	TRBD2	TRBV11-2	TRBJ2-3	TGTGCCAGCAGTCCCGGGACTAGCGGGGGGAATACGCAGTATTTT	CASSPGTSGGNTQYF
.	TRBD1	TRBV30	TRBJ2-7	TGTGCCTGGGCCAACAGGGGGTTCACCTACGAGCAGTACTTC	CAWANRGFTYEQYF
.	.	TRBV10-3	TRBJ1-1	TGTGCCATCAGTGACGGCGAGACAGGTTGGGGGAACACTGAAGCTTTCTTT	CAISDGETGWGNTEAFF
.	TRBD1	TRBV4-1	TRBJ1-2	TGCGCCAGCAGCCAAGAGGCCTTGGGGACAGGGACCTATGGCTACACCTTC	CASSQEALGTGTYGYTF
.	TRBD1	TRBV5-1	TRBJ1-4	TGCGCCAGCAGCCCAGGGGGGATTTACGAAAAACTGTTTTTT	CASSPGGIYEKLFF
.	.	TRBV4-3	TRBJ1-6	TGCGCCAGCAGCCAAACGAGGGATAATTCACCCCTCCACTTT	CASSQTRDNSPLHF